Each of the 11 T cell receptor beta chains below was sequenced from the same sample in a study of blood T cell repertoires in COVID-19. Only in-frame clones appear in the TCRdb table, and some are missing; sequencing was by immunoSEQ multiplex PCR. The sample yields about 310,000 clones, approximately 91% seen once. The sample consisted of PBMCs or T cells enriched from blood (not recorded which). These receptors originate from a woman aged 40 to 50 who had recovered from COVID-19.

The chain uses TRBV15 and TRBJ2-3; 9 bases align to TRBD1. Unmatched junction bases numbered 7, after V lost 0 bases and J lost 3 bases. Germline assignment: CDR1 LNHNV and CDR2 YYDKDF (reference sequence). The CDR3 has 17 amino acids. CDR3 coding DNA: TGTGCCACCAGCAGAGATTCACAGGGGGCGCGGACAGATACGCAGTATTTT. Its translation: CATSRDSQGARTDTQYF.

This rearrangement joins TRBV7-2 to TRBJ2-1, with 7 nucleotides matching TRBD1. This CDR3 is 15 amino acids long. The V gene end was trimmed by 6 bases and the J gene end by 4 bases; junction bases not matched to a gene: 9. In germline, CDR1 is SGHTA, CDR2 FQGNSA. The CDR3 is CASSSTGTAYNEQFF. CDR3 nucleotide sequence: TGTGCCAGCAGTTCCACCGGGACAGCTTACAATGAGCAGTTCTTC.

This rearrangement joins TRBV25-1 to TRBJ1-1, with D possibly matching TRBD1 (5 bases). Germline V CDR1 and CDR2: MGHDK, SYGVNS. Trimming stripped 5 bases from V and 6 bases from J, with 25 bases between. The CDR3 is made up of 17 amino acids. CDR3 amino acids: CASSSLYGGGRDSEAFF. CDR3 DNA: TGTGCCAGCAGTTCCCTCTATGGGGGGGGACGGGATTCTGAAGCTTTCTTT. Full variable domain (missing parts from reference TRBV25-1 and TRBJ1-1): EADIYQTPRYLVIGTGKKITLECSQTMGHDKMYWYQQDPGMELHLIHYSYGVNSTEKGDLSSESTVSRIRTEHFPLTLESARPSHTSQYLCASSSLYGGGRDSEAFFGQGTRLTVV.

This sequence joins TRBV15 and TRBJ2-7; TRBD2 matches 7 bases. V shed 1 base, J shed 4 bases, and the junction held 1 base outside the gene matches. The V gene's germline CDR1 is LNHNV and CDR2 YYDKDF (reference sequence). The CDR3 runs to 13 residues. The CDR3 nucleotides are TGTGCCACCAGCAGAGGTAGCGGGTACGAGCAGTACTTC. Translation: CATSRGSGYEQYF.

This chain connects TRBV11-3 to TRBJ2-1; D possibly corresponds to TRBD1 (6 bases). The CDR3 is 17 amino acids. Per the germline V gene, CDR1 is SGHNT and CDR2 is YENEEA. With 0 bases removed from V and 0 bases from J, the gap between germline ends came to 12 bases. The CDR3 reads CASSLEGRGSSYNEQFF. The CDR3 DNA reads TGTGCCAGCAGCTTAGAGGGCAGGGGAAGCTCCTACAATGAGCAGTTCTTC.

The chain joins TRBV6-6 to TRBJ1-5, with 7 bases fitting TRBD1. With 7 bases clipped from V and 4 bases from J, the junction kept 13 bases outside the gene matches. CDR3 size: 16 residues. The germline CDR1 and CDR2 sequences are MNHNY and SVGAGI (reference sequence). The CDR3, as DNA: TGTGCCAGCATTGACCGGGACAGAAAGGGGAATCAGCCCCAGCATTTT. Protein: CASIDRDRKGNQPQHF.

The CDR3 bases are TGTGCCAGCCCATCCCCCACAGGGTTAGAAGGCTATGGCTACACCTTC. It specifies CASPSPTGLEGYGYTF. The chain employs TRBV11-3 and TRBJ1-2; perhaps TRBD1 as D (6 bases). The germline gives CDR1 SGHNT, CDR2 YENEEA. This CDR3 contains 16 residues. Trimming pared 8 bases from V and 4 bases from J, leaving 23 bases between.

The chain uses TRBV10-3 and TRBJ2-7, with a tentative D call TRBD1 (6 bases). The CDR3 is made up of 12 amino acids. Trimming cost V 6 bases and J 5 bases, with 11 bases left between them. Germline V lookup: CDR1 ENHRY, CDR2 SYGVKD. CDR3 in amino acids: CAIRLQGDEQYF. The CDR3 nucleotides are TGTGCCATCAGATTACAGGGTGACGAGCAGTACTTC.

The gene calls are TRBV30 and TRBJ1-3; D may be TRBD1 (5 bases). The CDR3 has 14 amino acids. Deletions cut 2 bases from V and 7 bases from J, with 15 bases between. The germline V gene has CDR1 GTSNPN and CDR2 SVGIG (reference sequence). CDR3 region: CAWSQGALTNTIYF. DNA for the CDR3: TGTGCCTGGAGTCAAGGGGCGCTGACCAACACCATATATTTT.

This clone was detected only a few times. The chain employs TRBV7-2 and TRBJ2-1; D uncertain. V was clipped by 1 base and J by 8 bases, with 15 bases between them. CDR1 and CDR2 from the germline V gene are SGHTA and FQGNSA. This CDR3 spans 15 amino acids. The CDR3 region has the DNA TGTGCCAGCAGCTTAGGAACTCCCCGGGTCGATGAGCAGTTCTTC. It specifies CASSLGTPRVDEQFF. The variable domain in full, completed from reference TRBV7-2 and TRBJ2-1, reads GAGVSQSPSNKVTEKGKDVELRCDPISGHTALYWYRQSLGQGLEFLIYFQGNSAPDKSGLPSDRFSAERTGGSVSTLTIQRTQQEDSAVYLCASSLGTPRVDEQFFGPGTRLTVL.

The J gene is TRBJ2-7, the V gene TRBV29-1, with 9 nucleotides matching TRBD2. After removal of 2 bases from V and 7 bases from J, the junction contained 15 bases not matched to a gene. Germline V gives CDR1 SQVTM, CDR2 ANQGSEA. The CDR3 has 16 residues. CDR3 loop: CSVEIPSGKSLEEQYF. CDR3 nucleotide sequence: TGCAGCGTTGAAATCCCTAGCGGGAAGTCTTTGGAAGAGCAGTACTTC.